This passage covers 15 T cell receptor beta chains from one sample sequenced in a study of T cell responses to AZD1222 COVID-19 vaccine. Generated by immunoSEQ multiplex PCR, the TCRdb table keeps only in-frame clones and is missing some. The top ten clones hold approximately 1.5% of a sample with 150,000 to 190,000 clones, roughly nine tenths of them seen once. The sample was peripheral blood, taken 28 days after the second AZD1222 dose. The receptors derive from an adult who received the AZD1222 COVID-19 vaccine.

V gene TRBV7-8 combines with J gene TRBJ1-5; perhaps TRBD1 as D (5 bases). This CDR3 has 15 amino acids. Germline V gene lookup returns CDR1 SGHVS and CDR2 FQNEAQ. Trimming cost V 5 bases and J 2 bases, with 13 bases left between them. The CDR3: CASSESRVGNQPQHF. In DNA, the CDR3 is TGTGCCAGCAGCGAGAGCAGGGTTGGCAATCAGCCCCAGCATTTT.

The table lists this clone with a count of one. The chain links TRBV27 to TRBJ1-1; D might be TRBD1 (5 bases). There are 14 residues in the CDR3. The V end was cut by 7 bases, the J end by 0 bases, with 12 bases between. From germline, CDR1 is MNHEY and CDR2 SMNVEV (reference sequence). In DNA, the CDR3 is TGTGCCAGCAACAACGTGGGGGTGAACACTGAAGCTTTCTTT. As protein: CASNNVGVNTEAFF.

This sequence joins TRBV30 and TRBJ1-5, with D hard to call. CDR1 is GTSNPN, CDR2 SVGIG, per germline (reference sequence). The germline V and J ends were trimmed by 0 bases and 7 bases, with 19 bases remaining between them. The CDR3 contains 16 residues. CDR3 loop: CAWSVRYGPLGQPQHF. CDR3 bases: TGTGCCTGGAGTGTCCGGTACGGTCCTCTCGGCCAGCCCCAGCATTTT.

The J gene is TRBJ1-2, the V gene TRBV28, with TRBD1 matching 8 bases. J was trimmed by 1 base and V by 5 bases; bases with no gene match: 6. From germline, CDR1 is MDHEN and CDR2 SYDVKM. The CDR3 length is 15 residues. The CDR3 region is CASSRQGTGNYGYTF. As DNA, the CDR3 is TGTGCCAGCAGTCGACAGGGGACCGGTAACTATGGCTACACCTTC.

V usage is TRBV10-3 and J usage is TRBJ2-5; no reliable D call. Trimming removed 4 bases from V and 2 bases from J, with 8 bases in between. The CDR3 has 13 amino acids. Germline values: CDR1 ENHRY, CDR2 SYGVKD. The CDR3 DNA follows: TGTGCCATCAGTGGACGCGAACAAGAGACCCAGTACTTC. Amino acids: CAISGREQETQYF.

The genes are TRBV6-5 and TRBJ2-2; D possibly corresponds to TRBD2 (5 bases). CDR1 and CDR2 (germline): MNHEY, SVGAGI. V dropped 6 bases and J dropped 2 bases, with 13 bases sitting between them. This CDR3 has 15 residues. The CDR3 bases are TGTGCCAGCAGCGACCCCGGGAAAAACACCGGGGAGCTGTTTTTT. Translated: CASSDPGKNTGELFF.

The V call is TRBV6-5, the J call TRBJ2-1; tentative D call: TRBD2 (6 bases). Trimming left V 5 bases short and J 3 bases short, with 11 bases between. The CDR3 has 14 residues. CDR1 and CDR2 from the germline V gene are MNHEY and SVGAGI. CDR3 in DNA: TGTGCCAGCAGTCTCGGGACTTTCTACAATGAGCAGTTCTTC. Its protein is CASSLGTFYNEQFF.

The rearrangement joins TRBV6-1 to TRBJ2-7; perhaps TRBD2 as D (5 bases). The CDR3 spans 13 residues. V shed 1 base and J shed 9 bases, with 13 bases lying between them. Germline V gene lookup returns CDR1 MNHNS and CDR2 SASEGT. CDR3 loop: CASSEGRVSGQYF. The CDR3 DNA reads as TGTGCCAGCAGTGAAGGTAGGGTCAGCGGGCAGTACTTC.

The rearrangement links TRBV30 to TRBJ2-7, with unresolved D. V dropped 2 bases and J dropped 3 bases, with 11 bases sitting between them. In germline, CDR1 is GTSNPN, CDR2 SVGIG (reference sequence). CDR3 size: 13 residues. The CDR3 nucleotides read TGTGCCTGGAGTTACGATTTACACTACGAGCAGTACTTC. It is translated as CAWSYDLHYEQYF.

The CDR3, as DNA: TGTGCCAGCAGAGACCGCGCCGGTTCCTACAATGAGCAGTTCTTC. Encoded protein: CASRDRAGSYNEQFF. The V call is TRBV14, the J call TRBJ2-1; D gene unclear. CDR1 and CDR2 (germline): SGHDN, FVKESK. The CDR3 extends over 15 amino acids. Trimming took off 6 bases at V and 1 base at J, with 13 bases between the two ends.

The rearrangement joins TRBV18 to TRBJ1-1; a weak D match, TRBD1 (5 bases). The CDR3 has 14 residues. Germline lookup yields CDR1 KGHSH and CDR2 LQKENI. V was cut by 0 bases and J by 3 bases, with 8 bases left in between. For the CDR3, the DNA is TGTGCCAGCTCACCACCGGGGGTCGACACTGAAGCTTTCTTT. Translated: CASSPPGVDTEAFF.

DNA for the CDR3: TGCGCCAGCAGATACGCCGACTACCCTTCCTACGAGCAGTACTTC. Protein product: CASRYADYPSYEQYF. J is TRBJ2-7 and V is TRBV5-1, with a tentative D call TRBD2 (5 bases). The CDR3 is 15 amino acids. From germline, CDR1 is SGHRS and CDR2 YFSETQ. V lost 5 bases to trimming and J lost 1 base, with 16 bases between them.

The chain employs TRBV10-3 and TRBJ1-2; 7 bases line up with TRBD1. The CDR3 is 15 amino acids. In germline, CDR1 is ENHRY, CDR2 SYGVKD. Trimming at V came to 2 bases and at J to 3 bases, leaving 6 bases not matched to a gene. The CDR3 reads CAISETQGGYYGYTF. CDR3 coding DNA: TGTGCCATCAGTGAGACCCAGGGGGGCTACTATGGCTACACCTTC.

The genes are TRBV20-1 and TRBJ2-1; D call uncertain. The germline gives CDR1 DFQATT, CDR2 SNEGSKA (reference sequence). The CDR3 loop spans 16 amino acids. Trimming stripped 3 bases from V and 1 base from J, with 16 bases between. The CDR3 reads CSASGLKAVSYNEQFF. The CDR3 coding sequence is TGCAGTGCTAGTGGGTTGAAGGCGGTATCCTACAATGAGCAGTTCTTC.

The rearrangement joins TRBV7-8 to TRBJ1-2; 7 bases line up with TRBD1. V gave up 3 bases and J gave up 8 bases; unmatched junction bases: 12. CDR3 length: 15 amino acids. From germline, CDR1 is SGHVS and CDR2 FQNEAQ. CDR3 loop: CASSFSRGVLKGYTF. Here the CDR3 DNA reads TGTGCCAGCAGCTTTTCCAGGGGGGTACTGAAGGGCTACACCTTC.